The clone carrying this T cell receptor beta chain has more than one count but fewer than ten. PCR was performed a second time for about 7 to 11 cycles using a sample-barcoded 5' primer and a J-beta primer mix. A minimum of 2.5 million CDR3-containing paired-end reads was obtained for each sample. Using its own MiXCR run on the 5' RACE reads, TCRdb lists one record per CDR3 protein. The sample yields roughly 1.4 million distinct CDR3 sequences, 45% to 70% seen once. Germline-derived CDR1 and CDR2 are MGHRA and YSYEKL. V trimming: 1 base; J trimming: 2 bases; junction bases outside the gene matches: 3. There are 15 residues in the CDR3. These data originate in a study of blood T cells in healthy people across ages.

Sequencing used blood. The chain joins TRBV4-1 to TRBJ2-7; 9 nucleotides agree with TRBD2. This TCR was recovered from a man between 18 and 29 years old in good health. The CDR3 spells CASSQVAGDAYEQYF. As DNA, the CDR3 is TGCGCCAGCAGCCAAGTAGCGGGGGACGCCTACGAGCAGTACTTC.